Listed below are T cell receptor beta chains from one sample, sequenced in a study of molecular identifiers for immune sequencing clone quantification. TCRdb ran MiXCR on the PCR reads and lists one entry per CDR3 protein. The table has approximately 590,000 distinct CDR3 sequences, around 25% seen once; the top ten hold about 0.8%. Sequencing input: naive CD8+ T cells from blood, with Jurkat cell RNA spiked in. These receptors all stem from a human donor in good health. Some libraries in this study had Jurkat cell RNA spiked in. Each CDR3 is given with its conserved first and last residue. The D gene is left open where the match is weak. Clone size, where shown, is once, few, many, or a class for clones that have expanded.

v_call	clone_size	d_call	j_call	cdr3_nt	cdr3_aa
TRBV23-1	NA	NA	TRBJ1-4	TGCGCCAGCAGTCTACATTGGAGAGAGGAACCGAATGAAAAACTGTTTTTT	CASSLHWREEPNEKLFF
TRBV28	few	NA	TRBJ2-7	TGTGCCAGCAGTTTTTCGGACGGCTATACCTACGAGCAGTACTTC	CASSFSDGYTYEQYF
TRBV18	many	TRBD1	TRBJ2-4	TGTGCCAGCTCACCGGACGACAGGGCCGAAAACATTCAGTACTTC	CASSPDDRAENIQYF
TRBV20-1	few	TRBD2	TRBJ2-7	TGCAGTGCGGGGGGACTAGCGGCGTACTACGAGCAGTACTTC	CSAGGLAAYYEQYF
TRBV3-1	few	NA	TRBJ1-1	TGTGCCAGCAGCGCCCTGCAGAGCGAAGGTTTTAACACTGAAGCTTTCTTT	CASSALQSEGFNTEAFF
TRBV6-5	NA	TRBD1	TRBJ1-5	TGTGCCAGCAGCCGGACCGGGACAGGGGGCTTGCAGCCCCAGCATTTT	CASSRTGTGGLQPQHF
TRBV4-3	few	TRBD1	TRBJ2-7	TGCGCCAGCAGCCCAACCGGGACAGTGCTCCTCTACGAGCAGTACTTC	CASSPTGTVLLYEQYF
TRBV4-3	NA	TRBD2	TRBJ2-1	TGCGCCAGCAGCCAAGGTCCTAGCGGGGGGTGCAATGAGCAGTTCTTC	CASSQGPSGGCNEQFF
TRBV19	few	TRBD1	TRBJ1-5	TGTGCCAGTAGTATAACCCCAGGGGGTCGCCAGCCCCAGCATTTT	CASSITPGGRQPQHF
TRBV3-1	few	NA	TRBJ2-3	TGTGCCAGCAGCCAAGCCACACAAGCAGATACGCAGTATTTT	CASSQATQADTQYF
TRBV12-3/TRBV12-4	NA	NA	TRBJ1-4	TGTGCCAGCAGTTTGGAGACTCCTCCAGCGGAAAAACTGTTTTTT	CASSLETPPAEKLFF
TRBV2	NA	TRBD1	TRBJ2-5	TGTGCCCGCAGTGAAGGACAGGGCCAAGCGCCCCAGTACTTC	CARSEGQGQAPQYF
TRBV30	many	NA	TRBJ2-6	TGTGCCTGGGCCTATGTTGGGGCCAACGTCCTGACTTTC	CAWAYVGANVLTF
TRBV12-3/TRBV12-4	many	TRBD2	TRBJ2-7	TGTGCCAGCAAAGGCGGGAGCTCCTACGAGCAGTACTTC	CASKGGSSYEQYF
TRBV9	few	NA	TRBJ1-1	TGTGCCAGCAGCGTAGCTAGGGGCGGCACTGAAGCTTTCTTT	CASSVARGGTEAFF
TRBV9	many	NA	TRBJ1-1	TGTGCCAGCAGCGAAACGGACACTGAAGCTTTCTTT	CASSETDTEAFF
TRBV14	many	NA	TRBJ2-3	TGTGCCAGCAGCCAAGTTCCGAGTTTCACAGATACGCAGTATTTT	CASSQVPSFTDTQYF
TRBV7-9	NA	NA	TRBJ1-5	TGTGCCAGCAGCTTACTATTGGGCCAGCCCCAGCATTTT	CASSLLLGQPQHF
TRBV11-3	NA	NA	TRBJ2-3	TGTGCCAGCAGCTTAGAGGGCAGAGACACAGATACGCAGTATTTT	CASSLEGRDTDTQYF
TRBV4-3	once	NA	TRBJ2-1	TGCGCCAGCAGCCAAGATAGCCGGTACAATGAGCAGTTCTTC	CASSQDSRYNEQFF
TRBV6-5	many	NA	TRBJ1-1	TGTGCCAGCAGTTCCGGCTTTTGGGCTGAAGCTTTCTTT	CASSSGFWAEAFF
TRBV15	few	NA	TRBJ2-4	TGTGCCACCAGTTTGACTTGGGGGTATAACATTCAGTACTTC	CATSLTWGYNIQYF
TRBV4-1	NA	NA	TRBJ1-2	TGCGCCAGCAGCCAAGATTTGGGCAGCCTCTATGGCTACACCTTC	CASSQDLGSLYGYTF
TRBV24-1	many	NA	TRBJ2-1	TGTGCCACCAGTGAGGTTACAGGCCTAAATGAGCAGTTCTTC	CATSEVTGLNEQFF
TRBV4-1	few	NA	TRBJ1-1	TGCGCCAGCAGCCAGGGAGAGAACACTGAAGCTTTCTTT	CASSQGENTEAFF
TRBV12-3/TRBV12-4	many	NA	TRBJ2-3	TGTGCCAGCAGGCTCCGGCTGGGTCCCCGCAGGGCAGATACGCAGTATTTT	CASRLRLGPRRADTQYF
TRBV12-3/TRBV12-4	NA	TRBD2	TRBJ2-2	TGTGCCAGCAGTTTGTTCCTAGCGGGGCTGGGTGGTAGCGCCGGGGAGCTGTTTTTT	CASSLFLAGLGGSAGELFF
TRBV15	NA	NA	TRBJ1-2	TGTGCCACCAGCCATATTTGGGAGACTAACTATGGCTACACCTTC	CATSHIWETNYGYTF
TRBV4-1	many	NA	TRBJ2-5	TGCGCCAGCAGCCATCCCTCAAGAGAAGAGACCCAGTACTTC	CASSHPSREETQYF
TRBV12-3/TRBV12-4	NA	TRBD1	TRBJ2-7	TGTGCCAGCAGTTTGGAACAGGGGGTATGGTACGAGCAGTACTTC	CASSLEQGVWYEQYF
TRBV27	NA	TRBD1	TRBJ1-5	TGTGCCAGCAGCGGAACAGGGGGGCATCAGCCCCAGCATTTT	CASSGTGGHQPQHF
TRBV15	many	NA	TRBJ2-7	TGTGCCACCAGCAGTGGTCCGTCCGAGCAGTACTTC	CATSSGPSEQYF
TRBV28	NA	NA	TRBJ2-7	TGTGCCAGCAGTTTGATTTCCGGAGGCTACGAGCAGTACTTC	CASSLISGGYEQYF
TRBV27	NA	NA	TRBJ1-1	TGTGCCAGCAGGGACATGGGCTTTGGAACTGAAGCTTTCTTT	CASRDMGFGTEAFF
TRBV9	NA	NA	TRBJ2-6	TGTGCCAGCAGCGTAGGTGGTGGCACTTTGGCTGGGGCCCACGTCCTGACTTTC	CASSVGGGTLAGAHVLTF
TRBV19	NA	TRBD2	TRBJ2-1	TGTGCCAGTAGTTTAGCGTCGGCGGGAGGTTCCTACAATGAGCAGTTCTTC	CASSLASAGGSYNEQFF
TRBV20-1	few	NA	TRBJ1-2	TGCAGTGCTAGTTCGGAGGGGGGTTACTATGGCTACACCTTC	CSASSEGGYYGYTF
TRBV6-5	few	NA	TRBJ2-7	TGTGCCAGCAGCAACCGGGTGCTAGCGCTTTCCTACGAGCAGTACTTC	CASSNRVLALSYEQYF
TRBV7-2	NA	TRBD2	TRBJ2-7	TGTGCCAGCAGCTTAGATGGCGGGAGAGGCTACGAGCAGTACTTC	CASSLDGGRGYEQYF
TRBV5-1	many	NA	TRBJ2-3	TGCGCCAGCAGCTCAACCGGACTCACCACAGATACGCAGTATTTT	CASSSTGLTTDTQYF
TRBV27	few	TRBD2	TRBJ2-7	TGTGCCAGCAGGCCCGCGGGAGGGGCCTACGAGCAGTACTTC	CASRPAGGAYEQYF
TRBV7-9	few	TRBD2	TRBJ2-7	TGTGCCAGCAGCCCCCGGGGGCCCCTAGCGGGGGATTACGAGCAGTACTTC	CASSPRGPLAGDYEQYF
TRBV2	NA	NA	TRBJ2-3	TGTGCCAGCAGTGGGGGACATAACACAGATACGCAGTATTTT	CASSGGHNTDTQYF